Below are 30 T cell receptor beta chains sequenced from a single sample in a study of T cell responses to AZD1222 COVID-19 vaccine. Clones were sequenced by immunoSEQ multiplex PCR, and TCRdb holds only the in-frame ones, with some missing. The table has over 150,000 clones, 91% seen once; the top ten hold 3.4%. This specimen was peripheral blood, taken 28 days after the second AZD1222 dose. The receptor set was obtained from an adult who received the AZD1222 COVID-19 vaccine.

The rearrangement links TRBV4-1 to TRBJ2-3, with TRBD1 matching 7 bases. Germline V CDR1 and CDR2: MGHRA, YSYEKL. Trimming took 3 bases from V and 6 from J; bases not matched to a gene: 12. The CDR3 extends over 16 amino acids. CDR3 sequence (DNA): TGCGCCAGCAGCCAGCCGACCAGGGGGAGCAGTGATACGCAGTATTTT. This translates into CASSQPTRGSSDTQYF.

The genes are TRBV7-3 and TRBJ2-3; 7 bases match TRBD2. Unmatched junction bases numbered 8, after V lost 4 bases and J lost 1 base. The CDR3 is made up of 16 amino acids. Germline CDR1 SGHTA, CDR2 FQGTGA. CDR3 coding DNA: TGTGCCAGCAGCTCCTTTCCGGGAGGCGGCACAGATACGCAGTATTTT. This gives the protein CASSSFPGGGTDTQYF.

The V call is TRBV25-1, the J call TRBJ1-1; tentative D call: TRBD1 (6 bases). Germline CDR1 MGHDK, CDR2 SYGVNS. V was clipped by 3 bases and J by 4 bases, with 18 bases between them. The CDR3 covers 16 residues. DNA of the CDR3: TGTGCCAGCAGTGATCGGCCTCAAGGGGGACTCACTGAAGCTTTCTTT. It specifies CASSDRPQGGLTEAFF.

V gene TRBV15 combines with J gene TRBJ2-1; 9 bases agree with TRBD1. The V gene end was trimmed by 1 base and the J gene end by 4 bases; junction bases not matched to a gene: 8. The CDR3 has 17 amino acids. Germline V gives CDR1 LNHNV, CDR2 YYDKDF (reference sequence). The CDR3 is CATSRGDRVLFYNEQFF. As DNA, the CDR3 is TGTGCCACCAGCAGAGGGGACAGGGTCTTGTTTTACAATGAGCAGTTCTTC.

The chain couples TRBV5-1 to TRBJ2-2, with 9 bases aligning to TRBD2. V trimming: 0 bases; J trimming: 0 bases; junction bases outside the gene matches: 0. The germline gives CDR1 SGHRS, CDR2 YFSETQ. This CDR3 region has 16 residues. This CDR3 reads CASSLVAGANTGELFF. Written as DNA, the CDR3 is TGCGCCAGCAGCTTGGTAGCGGGAGCGAACACCGGGGAGCTGTTTTTT. Looking up the rest from reference TRBV5-1 and TRBJ2-2 gives the full variable domain: KAGVTQTPRYLIKTRGQQVTLSCSPISGHRSVSWYQQTPGQGLQFLFEYFSETQRNKGNFPGRFSGRQFSNSRSEMNVSTLELGDSALYLCASSLVAGANTGELFFGEGSRLTVL.

This clone appeared a single time. V gene TRBV28 combines with J gene TRBJ1-2; 8 nucleotides match TRBD1. The V and J ends lost 5 bases and 6 bases, in that order; junction bases with no gene match: 8. This CDR3 has 14 amino acids. CDR1 is MDHEN, CDR2 SYDVKM, per germline. CDR3 amino acids: CASSPDRDRNGYTF. The CDR3 nucleotides are TGTGCCAGCAGTCCTGACCGGGACAGGAATGGCTACACCTTC.

The V and J genes are TRBV5-4 and TRBJ1-5, with a possible D match to TRBD1 (6 bases). CDR1 SGHNT and CDR2 YYREEE come from the germline V gene (reference sequence). This CDR3 region has 15 residues. The germline V and J ends were trimmed by 0 bases and 6 bases, with 13 bases remaining between them. CDR3 coding DNA: TGTGCCAGCAGCTTGGATGGTCAGGGGTCTCAGCCCCAGCATTTT. As protein: CASSLDGQGSQPQHF. Combining the CDR3 with reference TRBV5-4 and TRBJ1-5 gives the whole variable domain ETGVTQSPTHLIKTRGQQVTLRCSSQSGHNTVSWYQQALGQGPQFIFQYYREEENGRGNFPPRFSGLQFPNYSSELNVNALELDDSALYLCASSLDGQGSQPQHFGDGTRLSIL.

The chain uses TRBV18 and TRBJ2-1; D is uncertain. V was clipped by 7 bases and J by 0 bases, with 7 bases between them. Germline CDR1 is KGHSH and CDR2 is LQKENI. The CDR3 has 13 residues. CDR3 protein: CASLPSSYNEQFF. DNA for the CDR3: TGTGCCAGCTTACCCAGCTCCTACAATGAGCAGTTCTTC.

The CDR3 nucleotides read TGTGCCAGCCCCGGGACAGGGGAAGGAGGCTACACCTTC. This translates into CASPGTGEGGYTF. The chain recombines TRBV19 with TRBJ1-2, with 10 bases matching TRBD1. The CDR3 has 13 amino acids. The ends lost 9 bases at V and 8 bases at J; junction bases unmatched: 9. The germline V gene encodes CDR1 LNHDA and CDR2 SQIVND (reference sequence).

J is TRBJ1-1 and V is TRBV29-1; D remains unclear. The germline CDR1 and CDR2 sequences are SQVTM and ANQGSEA. V lost 2 bases and J 2 bases, leaving 9 bases between the germline ends. This CDR3 is built from 13 residues. The CDR3 coding sequence is TGCAGCGTTGAAAGGCAGACTAACACTGAAGCTTTCTTT. This gives the protein CSVERQTNTEAFF. Full variable domain (rest looked up from reference TRBV29-1 and TRBJ1-1): SAVISQKPSRDICQRGTSLTIQCQVDSQVTMMFWYRQQPGQSLTLIATANQGSEATYESGFVIDKFPISRPNLTFSTLTVSNMSPEDSSIYLCSVERQTNTEAFFGQGTRLTVV.

The chain links TRBV29-1 to TRBJ1-2; a weak D match, TRBD1 (6 bases). The CDR3 sequence is 15 residues long. CDR1 is SQVTM, CDR2 ANQGSEA, per germline. The V end was cut by 1 base, the J end by 8 bases, with 20 bases between. The CDR3 region has the DNA TGCAGCGTTGAAGGGGGCCGTGGCAGGGGAGAAGGCTACACCTTC. Its translation is CSVEGGRGRGEGYTF.

This clone was counted a single time. The rearrangement links TRBV19 to TRBJ2-7; 12 bases fit TRBD2. With V trimmed by 4 bases and J by 0 bases, 7 bases remained unmatched. Germline lookup yields CDR1 LNHDA and CDR2 SQIVND (reference sequence). This CDR3 comprises 17 residues. The CDR3 region has the DNA TGTGCCAGTAGTACACGGACTAGCGGGATTAGCTCCTACGAGCAGTACTTC. Protein product: CASSTRTSGISSYEQYF.

The chain uses TRBV9 and TRBJ2-7, with TRBD1 as a possible D gene (5 bases). V lost 0 bases and J lost 3, with 13 bases in between. This CDR3 has 15 amino acids. Germline V gene sequence: CDR1 SGDLS, CDR2 YYNGEE. CDR3 in amino acids: CASSVVPGNHYEQYF. The CDR3 DNA sequence: TGTGCCAGCAGCGTAGTGCCAGGGAACCACTACGAGCAGTACTTC.

The V and J genes are TRBV9 and TRBJ2-7, with a possible D match to TRBD2 (5 bases). Germline V gene sequence: CDR1 SGDLS, CDR2 YYNGEE. This CDR3 comprises 13 residues. V gave up 1 base and J gave up 6 bases, with 11 bases separating them. CDR3 sequence: CASSVKPGGEQYF. In nucleotides, the CDR3 is TGTGCCAGCAGCGTAAAGCCCGGAGGCGAGCAGTACTTC.

CDR3 nucleotides: TGCGCCAGCAGCTTGGTCGGCCAAGAGACCCAGTACTTC. Protein: CASSLVGQETQYF. V gene TRBV5-1 combines with J gene TRBJ2-5, with unresolved D. Trimming pared 0 bases from V and 1 base from J, leaving 4 bases between. Germline CDR1 and CDR2: SGHRS and YFSETQ. The CDR3 loop spans 13 amino acids. Using reference TRBV5-1 and TRBJ2-5 for the parts outside the CDR3, the full variable domain is KAGVTQTPRYLIKTRGQQVTLSCSPISGHRSVSWYQQTPGQGLQFLFEYFSETQRNKGNFPGRFSGRQFSNSRSEMNVSTLELGDSALYLCASSLVGQETQYFGPGTRLLVL.

To note about this clone: Other DNA sequences in the same sample also yield this CDR3. In DNA form, the CDR3 reads TGTGCCAGCTCCAGGGGGATGTACGAGCAGTACTTC. This encodes CASSRGMYEQYF. This rearrangement joins TRBV18 to TRBJ2-7, with 7 bases matching TRBD1. In germline, CDR1 is KGHSH, CDR2 LQKENI. J lost 4 bases, V lost 6 bases, and 3 bases had no gene match. This CDR3 comprises 12 residues.

The CDR3 bases are TGTGCCAGCAGTCCCGGAGTGGATAGCAATCAGCCCCAGCATTTT. It yields the protein CASSPGVDSNQPQHF. The chain couples TRBV2 to TRBJ1-5; no reliable D call. The CDR3 consists of 15 residues. CDR1 is SNHLY, CDR2 FYNNEI, per germline. Trimming shortened V by 5 bases and J by 0 bases, and 11 bases separated the two germline ends. The full variable domain, rest sourced from reference TRBV2 and TRBJ1-5, is EPEVTQTPSHQVTQMGQEVILRCVPISNHLYFYWYRQILGQKVEFLVSFYNNEISEKSEIFDDQFSVERPDGSNFTLKIRSTKLEDSAMYFCASSPGVDSNQPQHFGDGTRLSIL.

The genes are TRBV7-2 and TRBJ2-5; 11 positions match TRBD2. This CDR3 comprises 16 residues. With V trimmed by 5 bases and J by 4 bases, 9 bases remained unmatched. From germline, CDR1 is SGHTA and CDR2 FQGNSA. CDR3 in DNA: TGTGCCAGCAGCAACCTACTAGCGGGAGAAATAGAGACCCAGTACTTC. This sequence encodes CASSNLLAGEIETQYF.

The CDR3 DNA reads TGCAGTGCGACCACGGGGGCTGAAGCTTTCTTT. Protein: CSATTGAEAFF. The chain couples TRBV20-1 to TRBJ1-1, with a tentative D call TRBD1 (5 bases). CDR1 is DFQATT, CDR2 SNEGSKA, per germline (reference sequence). The V gene lost 6 bases and the J gene lost 6 bases, with 11 bases spanning the gap. This CDR3 has 11 amino acids.

The J gene is TRBJ2-1, the V gene TRBV10-1; D might be TRBD1 (5 bases). This CDR3 spans 14 amino acids. Trimming took 3 bases from V and 10 from J, leaving 16 bases between them. Germline V gene sequence: CDR1 WNHNN, CDR2 SYGVQD (reference sequence). The CDR3 region has the DNA TGCGCCAGCAGTGATGAGAAGGAAGCAGGGGAGCAGTTCTTC. The encoded protein is CASSDEKEAGEQFF.

In DNA, the CDR3 is TGTGCCAGCAGCCGAGGAAGCAATGAGCAGTTCTTC. Its protein is CASSRGSNEQFF. The rearrangement links TRBV3-1 (or the pseudogene TRBV3-2) to TRBJ2-1; D uncertain. CDR3 length: 12 amino acids. Germline values: CDR1 LGHDT, CDR2 YNNKEL (reference sequence). Deletions cut 4 bases from V and 6 bases from J, with 7 bases between.

This sequence joins TRBV6-1 and TRBJ2-2, with a weak D call TRBD1 (5 bases). In germline, CDR1 is MNHNS, CDR2 SASEGT. Trimming left V 0 bases short and J 7 bases short, with 12 bases between. The CDR3 covers 15 residues. The CDR3 DNA is TGTGCCAGCAGTGAAGCGCTTCAGGGTGGCGGGGAGCTGTTTTTT. Protein sequence: CASSEALQGGGELFF.

This clone was counted only a few times. V usage is TRBV7-9 and J usage is TRBJ1-1; D is possibly TRBD1 (5 bases). The CDR3 consists of 16 residues. V was pared by 1 base and J by 0 bases, with 12 bases between. Germline CDR1 is SEHNR and CDR2 is FQNEAQ (reference sequence). In DNA form, the CDR3 reads TGTGCCAGCAGCTTAGTAGGGGATGGGATGAACACTGAAGCTTTCTTT. Protein sequence: CASSLVGDGMNTEAFF.

This chain connects TRBV30 to TRBJ2-1, with a tentative D call TRBD2 (5 bases). The CDR3 is 13 amino acids. Trimming stripped 3 bases from V and 2 bases from J, with 8 bases between. CDR1 and CDR2 (germline): GTSNPN, SVGIG (reference sequence). CDR3 sequence reads: CAWRLVTYNEQFF. The CDR3 bases are TGTGCCTGGAGACTAGTCACCTACAATGAGCAGTTCTTC.

The chain recombines TRBV7-9 with TRBJ2-2, with TRBD2 matching 12 bases. The CDR3 totals 18 residues. The junction had 11 bases not matched to a gene; V was cut back by 5 bases and J by 4 bases. CDR1 and CDR2 from the germline V gene are SEHNR and FQNEAQ (reference sequence). The CDR3 protein is CASSPTSGSVSGTGELFF. The DNA of the CDR3 is TGTGCCAGCAGCCCGACTAGCGGGAGTGTTTCAGGCACCGGGGAGCTGTTTTTT.

This chain uses TRBV6-5 with TRBJ2-3; 7 bases agree with TRBD2. The CDR3 has 13 amino acids. After removal of 7 bases from V and 6 bases from J, the junction contained 7 bases not matched to a gene. Germline V gives CDR1 MNHEY, CDR2 SVGAGI. CDR3 DNA sequence: TGTGCCAGCAAGGGAGCCGGGGGGGATACGCAGTATTTT. Protein product: CASKGAGGDTQYF.

The rearrangement uses TRBV10-3 and TRBJ2-3; D gene unclear. Germline V gene data show CDR1 as ENHRY and CDR2 as SYGVKD. The CDR3 covers 12 residues. V shed 4 bases and J shed 4 bases, with 6 bases lying between them. The chain's CDR3 is CAISAASDTQYF. DNA for the CDR3: TGTGCCATCAGTGCGGCCTCAGATACGCAGTATTTT.

The rearrangement uses TRBV28 and TRBJ2-2; possible D gene TRBD2, 5 bases. The CDR3 loop spans 16 amino acids. From germline, CDR1 is MDHEN and CDR2 SYDVKM. V was trimmed by 7 bases and J by 1 base, leaving 16 bases between them. The CDR3: CASTQSWAGNTGELFF. As DNA, the CDR3 is TGTGCCAGCACCCAAAGTTGGGCGGGGAACACCGGGGAGCTGTTTTTT.

The chain combines TRBV28 with TRBJ2-3; 9 bases map to TRBD1. J lost 3 bases, V lost 7 bases, and 8 bases had no gene match. Per germline, CDR1 MDHEN and CDR2 SYDVKM. The length of the CDR3 is 15 residues. The DNA of the CDR3 is TGTGCCAGCAAGGTGCCCGGGACAGGGACAGATACGCAGTATTTT. Its protein product is CASKVPGTGTDTQYF.

V usage is TRBV2 and J usage is TRBJ2-7, with 9 bases fitting TRBD1. CDR3 length equals 14 residues. Per germline, CDR1 SNHLY and CDR2 FYNNEI. The V segment lost 1 base and the J segment 6 bases; nucleotides outside the gene matches: 4. The CDR3 DNA reads TGTGCCAGCAGTGAAGAAAGGGACAGGGTCGAGCAGTACTTC. Translation: CASSEERDRVEQYF.